This T cell receptor beta chain was sequenced in a study of shared clonotypes between healthy human individuals. Study observations and caveats: Genetic and exposure-history diversity was limited by the few donors. It was observed that approximately 5% of naive CD4 clonotypes were shared across four donors.

This CDR3 comprises 16 residues. V was trimmed by 0 bases and J by 2 bases, leaving 8 bases between them. Per germline, CDR1 MNHEY and CDR2 SVGAGI. On this clone itself: Its cognate antigen is unknown. The same CDR3 is also encoded by other DNA sequences in this sample.

Some clones are missing from TCRdb's copy, which holds only in-frame ones; the method was immunoSEQ multiplex PCR. The sample contains some 2 million clones, 85% to 95% of which appear only once. Everyone who donated was a Caucasian adult who lived in Nashville, Tennessee. The CD4+ fraction was divided into a CD45RA+ naive subset and a CD45RA-negative memory subset. The gene calls are TRBV6-5 and TRBJ2-6; no definite D call. Sequences were obtained from naive CD4+ T cells sorted from blood. Subset in this sample: CD45RA+ positively selected. The receptor comes from a man between 18 and 35 years old in good health. The CDR3 coding sequence is TGTGCCAGCAGTTACTCGAGTGGGGCTGGGGCCAACGTCCTGACTTTC. Its translation: CASSYSSGAGANVLTF.